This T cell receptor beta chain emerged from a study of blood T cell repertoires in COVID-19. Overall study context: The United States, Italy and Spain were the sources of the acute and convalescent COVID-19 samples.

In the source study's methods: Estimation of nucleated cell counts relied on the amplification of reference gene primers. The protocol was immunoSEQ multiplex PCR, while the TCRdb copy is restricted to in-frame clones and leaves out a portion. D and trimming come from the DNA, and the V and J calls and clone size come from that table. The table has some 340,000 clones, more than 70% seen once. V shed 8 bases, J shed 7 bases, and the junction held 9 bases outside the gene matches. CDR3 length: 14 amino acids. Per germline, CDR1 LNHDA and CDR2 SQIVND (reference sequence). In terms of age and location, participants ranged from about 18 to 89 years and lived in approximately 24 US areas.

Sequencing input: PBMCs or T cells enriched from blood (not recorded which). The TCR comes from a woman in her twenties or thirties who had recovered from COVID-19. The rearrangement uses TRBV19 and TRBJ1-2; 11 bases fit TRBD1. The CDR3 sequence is CASASGTGGFGYTF. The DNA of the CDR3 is TGTGCCAGTGCATCCGGGACAGGGGGTTTTGGCTACACCTTC. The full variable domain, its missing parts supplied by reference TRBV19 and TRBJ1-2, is DGGITQSPKYLFRKEGQNVTLSCEQNLNHDAMYWYRQDPGQGLRLIYYSQIVNDFQKGDIAEGYSVSREKKESFPLTVTSAQKNPTAFYLCASASGTGGFGYTFGSGTRLTVV.